These 6 T cell receptor beta chains share one sample of origin, sequenced in a study of T cell clonality in common variable immunodeficiency. Profiled with immunoSEQ multiplex PCR; TCRdb holds only in-frame clones, not every one. Recorded here are some 32,000 clones, none singletons. The sample taken for sequencing was peripheral blood mononuclear cells. These receptors all come from a person between 18 and 75 years old in good health.

Remarks on this clone: The read ends 3 residues shy of where the CDR3 ends; the end is completed using the germline J gene. V usage is TRBV13 and J usage is TRBJ2-7, with D unresolved. In germline, CDR1 is PRHDT, CDR2 FYEKMQ (reference sequence). The ends were cut back, 4 bases at V and 4 bases at J, with 14 bases in the middle. The CDR3 has 14 amino acids. Partial CDR3 DNA: TGTGCCAGCAGCTCGCGCGGCCGCCCATACGAG. It encodes CASSSRGRPYE. The whole CDR3 is CASSSRGRPYEQYF.

This clone was detected many times. At one of its ends the junction is not consistent with the germline gene, which may arise from a read error. The read terminates 3 residues ahead of where the CDR3 ends, so the germline J gene completes it. The rearrangement joins TRBV5-4 to TRBJ1-5; D gene ambiguous. The V gene's germline CDR1 is SGHNT and CDR2 YYREEE (reference sequence). This CDR3 is built from 13 residues. The CDR3 DNA, read in part, is TGTGCCAGCAGCGCGGGAAGCACTCAGCCC. Encoded protein: CASSAGSTQP. The full CDR3 is CASSAGSTQPQHF. Full variable domain (rest looked up from reference TRBV5-4 and TRBJ1-5): ETGVTQSPTHLIKTRGQQVTLRCSSQSGHNTVSWYQQALGQGPQFIFQYYREEENGRGNFPPRFSGLQFPNYSSELNVNALELDDSALYLCASSAGSTQPQHFGDGTRLSIL.

Many counts were recorded for this clone. With the read ending 3 residues before the CDR3 end, the germline J gene is used to fill in that end. The genes are TRBV7-3 and TRBJ2-1; D ambiguous. The CDR3 loop spans 15 amino acids. CDR1 is SGHTA and CDR2 is FQGTGA in the germline V gene. The ends were cut back, 5 bases at V and 0 bases at J, with 11 bases in the middle. Incomplete CDR3 DNA: TGTGCCAGCAGCCTCACGTCTACCTCCTACAATGAG. This codes for CASSLTSTSYNE. The full CDR3 sequence reads CASSLTSTSYNEQFF.

This clone appeared a few times. The read finishes 3 residues shy of the CDR3 end, and the germline J gene is used to complete it. The chain employs TRBV11-2 and TRBJ2-7; TRBD2 might be the D (6 bases). Trimming left V 2 bases short and J 0 bases short, with 11 bases between. Looked up from germline, CDR1 is SGHAT and CDR2 is FQNNGV. This CDR3 has 15 amino acids. The CDR3 bases that were read are TGTGCCAGCAGCTTATCCCGGGACTCCTCCTACGAG. This encodes CASSLSRDSSYE. The full CDR3 protein reads CASSLSRDSSYEQYF.

This clone was seen a handful of times. The CDR3 end is not reached by the read, which stops 3 residues before it; the germline J gene fills it in. The gene calls are TRBV6-8 and TRBJ1-1; a weak D match, TRBD1 (5 bases). The CDR3 is 17 amino acids. Germline CDR1 and CDR2: MNHGY and SAAAGT. The V gene lost 6 bases and the J gene lost 4 bases, with 24 bases spanning the gap. CDR3 sequence: CASSDTPGKGGGTEAFF. The sequenced part of the CDR3 DNA is TGTGCCAGCAGCGATACTCCAGGGAAAGGAGGAGGCACTGAA.

In its sample, this clone was seen a few times. The read is 3 residues too short to cover the CDR3 end, so that end is filled in from the germline J gene. The V and J genes are TRBV7-3 and TRBJ2-3; possibly TRBD1 for D (6 bases). Germline CDR1 SGHTA, CDR2 FQGTGA. The CDR3 covers 14 residues. The CDR3 DNA, read in part, is TGTGCCAGCAGCCCCACAGGGTCGTGGGAGACG. Residues: CASSPTGSWET. The whole CDR3 sequence reads CASSPTGSWETQYF.